This TCR beta chain came from a study of blood T cell repertoires in COVID-19. Study as a whole: Some COVID-19 samples were acute and others convalescent; all came from the United States, Italy and Spain. The analysed material was cDNA or gDNA that came from T cells, B-cell-depleted T cells, or PBMCs.

Under the authors' procedure: By means of reference gene primer amplification, nucleated cell counts were estimated. Clones were sequenced by immunoSEQ multiplex PCR, and TCRdb holds only the in-frame ones, with some missing. The V and J calls and clone size are taken from that table; D and trimming were inferred from the DNA. This repertoire shows approximately 380,000 clones, around 85% found once; its top ten account for roughly 3.4%. Sequencing was done on a sample of peripheral blood. This clonotype was obtained from a woman aged 18-29 years with acute or convalescent COVID-19.

CDR3 coding DNA: TGTGCCATCAGTGAGTCGATGCGAGCAGATACGCAGTATTTT. Its translation is CAISESMRADTQYF. The genes are TRBV10-3 and TRBJ2-3; unclear D gene. Deletions cut 0 bases from V and 4 bases from J, with 8 bases between. Germline CDR1 and CDR2: ENHRY and SYGVKD. The CDR3 sequence is 14 residues long.